This T cell receptor (beta chain) derives from a study of OX40 agonist ivuxolimab in advanced cancers. Background on the study: Enrollees could have had prior anti-PD-1, anti-PD-L1 or anti-CTLA-4 therapy, which about 40% had received. Study-level points and caveats: CD8+ T cells were the subset that, on average, had more expanded clones than CD4+.

Comment on this clone: Its target is unknown.

Autoimmune disease history or systemic immunosuppression was exclusionary. Samples were taken at baseline and on day 1 of cycles 4 and 7. Repertoires were generated with immunoSEQ multiplex PCR, while TCRdb's copy carries only in-frame clones and drops some. Among some 14,000 clones listed, about four fifths were seen once. Germline values: CDR1 SNHLY, CDR2 FYNNEI. Trimming left V 0 bases short and J 0 bases short, with 12 bases between. CDR3 length: 16 residues. The sample here was CD4+ or CD8+ T cells sorted from blood, taken in a trial of the OX40 agonist ivuxolimab. The V and J genes are TRBV2 and TRBJ2-7; D unresolved. This clonotype was obtained from an adult with an advanced solid tumor such as melanoma, head and neck, liver or kidney cancer. CDR3 in amino acids: CASSEASGQSSYEQYF. CDR3 bases: TGTGCCAGCAGTGAAGCGTCGGGCCAGAGCTCCTACGAGCAGTACTTC.